This TCR beta chain is from a study of cytomegalovirus exposure and HLA in healthy donors. Study conclusions and caveats: Most TCR sequences were seen very rarely across donors, but some public TCRs occurred in many. Associated with cytomegalovirus, according to the listing, were 150 to 200 TCR beta chains.

This CDR3 comprises 16 residues. V lost 4 bases and J lost 1, with 14 bases in between. Germline CDR1 is SGHAT and CDR2 is FQNNGV. As for this clone: The antigen remains undetermined.

The method was immunoSEQ multiplex PCR; TCRdb's version includes in-frame clones alone and lacks a portion of them. The data show about 120,000 clones, about 84% seen once. This sequence joins TRBV11-2 and TRBJ2-1; tentatively, D is TRBD2 (5 bases). This receptor was taken from a woman aged 25-40 years in good health and CMV-seronegative. The sample was PBMCs. CDR3 bases: TGTGCCAGCAGCTCCGTTCGCGGGCGATCCTACAATGAGCAGTTCTTC. Amino acids: CASSSVRGRSYNEQFF.